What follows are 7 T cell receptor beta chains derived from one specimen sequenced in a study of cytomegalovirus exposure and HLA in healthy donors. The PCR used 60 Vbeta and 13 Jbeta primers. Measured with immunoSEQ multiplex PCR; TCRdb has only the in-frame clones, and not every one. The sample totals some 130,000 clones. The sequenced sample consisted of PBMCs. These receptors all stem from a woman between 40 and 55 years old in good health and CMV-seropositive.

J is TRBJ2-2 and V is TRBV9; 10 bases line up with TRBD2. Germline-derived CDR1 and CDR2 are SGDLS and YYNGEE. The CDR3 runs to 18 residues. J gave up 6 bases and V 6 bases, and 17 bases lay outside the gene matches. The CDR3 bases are TGTGCCAGCAACTTCGTCGGACTAGCGGACCCCGGGGCCGGGGAGCTGTTTTTT. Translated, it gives CASNFVGLADPGAGELFF.

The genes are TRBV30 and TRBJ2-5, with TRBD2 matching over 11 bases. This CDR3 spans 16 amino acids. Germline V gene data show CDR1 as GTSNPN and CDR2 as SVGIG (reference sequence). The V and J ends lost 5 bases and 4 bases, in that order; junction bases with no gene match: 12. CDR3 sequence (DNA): TGTGCCTGGGGAAACACTATAGCGGGAGGGGGAGAGACCCAGTACTTC. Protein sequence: CAWGNTIAGGGETQYF.

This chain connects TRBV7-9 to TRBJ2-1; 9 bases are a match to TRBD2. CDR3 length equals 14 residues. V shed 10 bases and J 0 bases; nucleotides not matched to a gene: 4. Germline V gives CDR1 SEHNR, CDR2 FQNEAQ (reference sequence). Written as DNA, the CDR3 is TGTGCCACCTTAGCGGGAGTCTCCTACAATGAGCAGTTCTTC. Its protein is CATLAGVSYNEQFF.

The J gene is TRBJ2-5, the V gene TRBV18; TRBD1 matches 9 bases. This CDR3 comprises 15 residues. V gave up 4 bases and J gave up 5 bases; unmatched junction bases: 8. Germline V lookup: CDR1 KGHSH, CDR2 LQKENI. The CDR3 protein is CASSLQGAPGETQYF. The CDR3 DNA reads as TGTGCCAGCTCACTACAGGGGGCGCCGGGGGAGACCCAGTACTTC.

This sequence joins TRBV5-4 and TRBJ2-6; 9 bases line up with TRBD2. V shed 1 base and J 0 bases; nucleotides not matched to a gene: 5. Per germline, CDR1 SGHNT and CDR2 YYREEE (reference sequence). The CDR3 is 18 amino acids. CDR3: CASSLKAGGISGANVLTF. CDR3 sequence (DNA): TGTGCCAGCAGCTTGAAAGCGGGAGGAATCTCTGGGGCCAACGTCCTGACTTTC. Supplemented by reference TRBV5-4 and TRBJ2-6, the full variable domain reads ETGVTQSPTHLIKTRGQQVTLRCSSQSGHNTVSWYQQALGQGPQFIFQYYREEENGRGNFPPRFSGLQFPNYSSELNVNALELDDSALYLCASSLKAGGISGANVLTFGAGSRLTVL.

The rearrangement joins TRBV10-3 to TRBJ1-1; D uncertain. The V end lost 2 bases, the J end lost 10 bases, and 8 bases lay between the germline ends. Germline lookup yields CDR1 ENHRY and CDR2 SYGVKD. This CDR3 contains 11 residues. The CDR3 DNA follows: TGTGCCATCAGTGAGACCGGAGGAGCTTTCTTT. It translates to CAISETGGAFF.

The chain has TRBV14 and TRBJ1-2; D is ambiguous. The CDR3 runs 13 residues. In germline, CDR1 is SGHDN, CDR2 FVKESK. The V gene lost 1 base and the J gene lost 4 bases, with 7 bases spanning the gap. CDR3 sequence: CASSQGRIYGYTF. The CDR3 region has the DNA TGTGCCAGCAGCCAAGGCAGGATCTATGGCTACACCTTC.